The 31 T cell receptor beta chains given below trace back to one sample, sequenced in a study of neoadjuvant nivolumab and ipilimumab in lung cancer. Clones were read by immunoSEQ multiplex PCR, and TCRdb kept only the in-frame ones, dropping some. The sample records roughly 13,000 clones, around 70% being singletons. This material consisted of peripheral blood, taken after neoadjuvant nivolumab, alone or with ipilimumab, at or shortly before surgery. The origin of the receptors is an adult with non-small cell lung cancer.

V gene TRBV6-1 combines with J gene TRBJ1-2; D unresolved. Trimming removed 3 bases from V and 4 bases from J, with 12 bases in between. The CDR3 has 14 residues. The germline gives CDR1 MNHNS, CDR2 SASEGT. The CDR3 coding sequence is TGTGCCAGCAGTGAGGATTTCCAGTCCTATGGCTACACCTTC. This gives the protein CASSEDFQSYGYTF.

CDR3 DNA sequence: TGCAGCGCCGGGGAGGCTTGGGGAGATACGCAGTATTTT. This gives the protein CSAGEAWGDTQYF. This sequence joins TRBV29-1 and TRBJ2-3; the D gene is possibly TRBD2 (6 bases). CDR1 is SQVTM and CDR2 is ANQGSEA in the germline V gene. Trimming cost V 7 bases and J 5 bases, with 16 bases left between them. This CDR3 has 13 residues.

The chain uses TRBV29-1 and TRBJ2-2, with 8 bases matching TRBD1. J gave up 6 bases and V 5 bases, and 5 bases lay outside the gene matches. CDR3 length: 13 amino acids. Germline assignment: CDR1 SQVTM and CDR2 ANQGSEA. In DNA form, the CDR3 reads TGCAGCGTTCTCCAGGGGGCAGCCGGGGAGCTGTTTTTT. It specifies CSVLQGAAGELFF.

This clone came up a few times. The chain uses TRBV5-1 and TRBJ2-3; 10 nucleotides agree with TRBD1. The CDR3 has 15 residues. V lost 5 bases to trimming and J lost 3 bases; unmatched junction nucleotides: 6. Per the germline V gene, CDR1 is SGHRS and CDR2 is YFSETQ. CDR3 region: CASRRDRGWTDTQYF. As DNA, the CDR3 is TGCGCCAGCAGGAGGGACAGGGGTTGGACAGATACGCAGTATTTT.

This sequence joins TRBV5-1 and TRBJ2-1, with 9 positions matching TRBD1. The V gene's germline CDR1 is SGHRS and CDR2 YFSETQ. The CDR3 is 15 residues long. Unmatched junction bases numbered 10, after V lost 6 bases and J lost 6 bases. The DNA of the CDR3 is TGCGCCAGCAATCCCACCGGGACAGGGAGCAATGAGCAGTTCTTC. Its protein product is CASNPTGTGSNEQFF.

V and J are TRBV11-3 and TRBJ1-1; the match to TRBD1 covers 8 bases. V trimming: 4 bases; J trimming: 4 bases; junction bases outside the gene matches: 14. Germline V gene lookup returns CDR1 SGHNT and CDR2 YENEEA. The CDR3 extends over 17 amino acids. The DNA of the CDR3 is TGTGCCAGCAGCTCCATCGATCCTAGGACAGGGATCACTGAAGCTTTCTTT. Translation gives CASSSIDPRTGITEAFF.

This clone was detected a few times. CDR3 loop: CASSLEWQDGYTF. The CDR3, as DNA: TGCGCCAGCAGCTTGGAATGGCAGGATGGCTACACCTTC. The J gene is TRBJ1-2, the V gene TRBV5-1; D call uncertain. The CDR3 spans 13 residues. The V and J ends lost 0 bases and 6 bases respectively, with 9 bases between them. CDR1 and CDR2 (germline): SGHRS, YFSETQ.

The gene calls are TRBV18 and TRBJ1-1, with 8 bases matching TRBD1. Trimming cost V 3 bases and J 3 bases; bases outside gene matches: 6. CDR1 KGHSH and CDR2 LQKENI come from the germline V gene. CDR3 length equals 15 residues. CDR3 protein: CASSPRTGRDTEAFF. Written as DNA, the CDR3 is TGTGCCAGCTCACCCCGGACAGGGAGGGACACTGAAGCTTTCTTT.

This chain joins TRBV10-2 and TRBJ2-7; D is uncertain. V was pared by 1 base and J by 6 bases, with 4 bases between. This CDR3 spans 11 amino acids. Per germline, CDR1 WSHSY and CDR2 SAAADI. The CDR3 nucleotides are TGCGCCAGCAGTGAGTGGGGCGAGCAGTACTTC. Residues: CASSEWGEQYF.

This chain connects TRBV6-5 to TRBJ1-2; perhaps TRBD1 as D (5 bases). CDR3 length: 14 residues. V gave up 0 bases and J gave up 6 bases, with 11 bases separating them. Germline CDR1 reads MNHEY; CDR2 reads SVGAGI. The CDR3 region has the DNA TGTGCCAGCAGTTACTCGACCGGGACCGATGGCTACACCTTC. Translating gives CASSYSTGTDGYTF.

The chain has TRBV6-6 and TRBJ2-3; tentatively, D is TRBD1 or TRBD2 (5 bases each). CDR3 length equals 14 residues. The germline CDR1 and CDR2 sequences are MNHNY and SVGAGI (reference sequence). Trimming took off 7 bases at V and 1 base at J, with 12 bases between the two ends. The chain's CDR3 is CASIRGAGTDTQYF. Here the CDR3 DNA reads TGTGCCAGCATACGGGGCGCCGGCACAGATACGCAGTATTTT.

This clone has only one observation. CDR3 DNA sequence: TGTGCCAGCTCCTTGAACACCCTCCGAAACACTAACTATGGCTACACCTTC. It translates to CASSLNTLRNTNYGYTF. J is TRBJ1-2 and V is TRBV18; D gene ambiguous. CDR1 and CDR2 (germline): KGHSH, LQKENI. Trimming cost V 6 bases and J 0 bases, with 20 bases left between them. The CDR3 contains 17 residues.

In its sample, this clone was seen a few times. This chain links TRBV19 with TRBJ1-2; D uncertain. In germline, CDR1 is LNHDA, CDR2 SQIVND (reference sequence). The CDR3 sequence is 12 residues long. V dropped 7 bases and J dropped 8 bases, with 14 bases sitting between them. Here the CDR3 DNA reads TGTGCCAGTACAGCGGCGGCGGTCGGCTACACCTTC. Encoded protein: CASTAAAVGYTF.

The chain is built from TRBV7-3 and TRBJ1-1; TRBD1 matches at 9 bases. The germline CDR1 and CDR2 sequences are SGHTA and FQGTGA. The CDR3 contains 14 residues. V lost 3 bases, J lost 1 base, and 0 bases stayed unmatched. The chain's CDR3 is CASSLDRGNTEAFF. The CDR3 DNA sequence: TGTGCCAGCAGCTTGGACAGGGGGAACACTGAAGCTTTCTTT.

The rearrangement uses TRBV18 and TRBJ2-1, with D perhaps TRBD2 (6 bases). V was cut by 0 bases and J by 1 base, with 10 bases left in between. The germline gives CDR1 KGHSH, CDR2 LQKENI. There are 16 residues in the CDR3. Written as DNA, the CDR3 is TGTGCCAGCTCACCACCAAGCGGGCTATCCTACAATGAGCAGTTCTTC. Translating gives CASSPPSGLSYNEQFF.

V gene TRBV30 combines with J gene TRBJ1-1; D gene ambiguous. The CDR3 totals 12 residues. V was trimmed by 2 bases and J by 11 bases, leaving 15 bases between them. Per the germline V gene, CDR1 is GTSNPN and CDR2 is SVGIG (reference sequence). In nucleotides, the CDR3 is TGTGCCTGGAGTTTACAGCTTCTTGAGGCTTTCTTT. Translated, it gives CAWSLQLLEAFF.

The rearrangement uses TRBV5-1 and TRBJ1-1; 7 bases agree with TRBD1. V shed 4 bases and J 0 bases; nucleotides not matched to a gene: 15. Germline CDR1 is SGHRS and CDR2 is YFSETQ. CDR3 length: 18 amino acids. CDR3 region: CASSKSGGSGTVNTEAFF. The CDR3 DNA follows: TGCGCCAGCAGCAAATCGGGAGGATCCGGGACAGTGAACACTGAAGCTTTCTTT.

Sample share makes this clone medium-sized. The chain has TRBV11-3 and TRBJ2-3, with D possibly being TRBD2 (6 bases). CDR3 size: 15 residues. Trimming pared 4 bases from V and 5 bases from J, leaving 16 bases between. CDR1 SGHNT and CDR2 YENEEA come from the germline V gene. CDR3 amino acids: CASSSTGTLLDTQYF. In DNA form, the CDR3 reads TGTGCCAGCAGCTCCACCGGGACTCTATTAGATACGCAGTATTTT.

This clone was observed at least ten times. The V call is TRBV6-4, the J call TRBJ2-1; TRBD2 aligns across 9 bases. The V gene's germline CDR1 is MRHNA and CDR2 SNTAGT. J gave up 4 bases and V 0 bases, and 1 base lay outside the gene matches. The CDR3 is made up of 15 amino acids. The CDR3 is CASSDSSGSYNEQFF. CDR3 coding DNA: TGTGCCAGCAGTGACTCTAGCGGGAGTTACAATGAGCAGTTCTTC.

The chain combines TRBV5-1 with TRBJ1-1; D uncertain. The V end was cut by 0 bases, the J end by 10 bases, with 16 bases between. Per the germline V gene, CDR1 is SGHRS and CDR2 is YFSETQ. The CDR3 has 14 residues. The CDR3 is CASSLASTDGRAFF. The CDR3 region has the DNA TGCGCCAGCAGCTTGGCCAGCACGGATGGGAGAGCTTTCTTT.

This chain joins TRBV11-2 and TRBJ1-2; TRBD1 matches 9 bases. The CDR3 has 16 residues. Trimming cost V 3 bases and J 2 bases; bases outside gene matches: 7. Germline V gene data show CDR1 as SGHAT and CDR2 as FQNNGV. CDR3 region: CASSFGTGLLNYGYTF. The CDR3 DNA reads TGTGCCAGCAGCTTTGGGACAGGGCTCTTGAACTATGGCTACACCTTC.

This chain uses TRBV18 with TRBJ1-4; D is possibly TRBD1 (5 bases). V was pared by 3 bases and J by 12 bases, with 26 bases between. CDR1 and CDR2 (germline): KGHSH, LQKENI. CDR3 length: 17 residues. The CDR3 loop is CASSPQGGTLVHLELFF. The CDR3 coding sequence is TGTGCCAGCTCACCTCAAGGAGGGACCCTGGTCCATTTAGAACTGTTTTTT.

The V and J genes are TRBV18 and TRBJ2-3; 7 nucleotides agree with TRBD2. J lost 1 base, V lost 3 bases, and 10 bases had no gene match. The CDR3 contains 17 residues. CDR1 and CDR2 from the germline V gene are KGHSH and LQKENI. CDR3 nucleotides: TGTGCCAGCTCACCGTATCGGGAGGAGAGGGGCACAGATACGCAGTATTTT. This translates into CASSPYREERGTDTQYF.

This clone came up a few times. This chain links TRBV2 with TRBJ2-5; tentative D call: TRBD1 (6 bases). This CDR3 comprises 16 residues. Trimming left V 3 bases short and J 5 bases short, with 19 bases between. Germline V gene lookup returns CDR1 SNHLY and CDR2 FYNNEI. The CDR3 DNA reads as TGTGCCAGCAGTGAGGATACAGGGAGTTCTGTGGAGACCCAGTACTTC. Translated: CASSEDTGSSVETQYF.

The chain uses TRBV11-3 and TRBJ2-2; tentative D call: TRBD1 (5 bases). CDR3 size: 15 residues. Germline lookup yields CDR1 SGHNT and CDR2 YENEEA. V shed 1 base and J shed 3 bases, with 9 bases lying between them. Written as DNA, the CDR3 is TGTGCCAGCAGCTTAGTAGGACAAGACACCGGGGAGCTGTTTTTT. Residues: CASSLVGQDTGELFF.

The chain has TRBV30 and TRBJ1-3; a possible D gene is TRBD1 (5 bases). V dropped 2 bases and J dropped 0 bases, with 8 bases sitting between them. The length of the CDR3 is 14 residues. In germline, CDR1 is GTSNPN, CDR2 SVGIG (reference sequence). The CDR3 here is CAWSRQRSGNTIYF. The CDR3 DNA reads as TGTGCCTGGAGTAGACAGCGCTCTGGAAACACCATATATTTT.

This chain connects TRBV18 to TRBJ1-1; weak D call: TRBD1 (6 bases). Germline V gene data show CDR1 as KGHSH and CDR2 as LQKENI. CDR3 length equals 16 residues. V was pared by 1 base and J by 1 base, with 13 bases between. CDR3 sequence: CASSPLVGQWNTEAFF. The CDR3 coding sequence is TGTGCCAGCTCACCACTTGTCGGACAGTGGAACACTGAAGCTTTCTTT.

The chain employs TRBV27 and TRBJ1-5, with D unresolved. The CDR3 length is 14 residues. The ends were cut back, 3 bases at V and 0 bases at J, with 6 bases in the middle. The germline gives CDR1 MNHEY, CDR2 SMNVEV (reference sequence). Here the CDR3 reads CASSFDGSNQPQHF. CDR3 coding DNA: TGTGCCAGCAGTTTTGACGGTAGCAATCAGCCCCAGCATTTT.

CDR3 in DNA: TGCAGCGCCGAGGGGGGAGGTAAAGAGACCCAGTACTTC. Its protein product is CSAEGGGKETQYF. The chain uses TRBV29-1 and TRBJ2-5; the D call may be TRBD1 or TRBD2 (6 bases each). The CDR3 totals 13 residues. Germline V gives CDR1 SQVTM, CDR2 ANQGSEA. Deletions cut 7 bases from V and 3 bases from J, with 15 bases between.

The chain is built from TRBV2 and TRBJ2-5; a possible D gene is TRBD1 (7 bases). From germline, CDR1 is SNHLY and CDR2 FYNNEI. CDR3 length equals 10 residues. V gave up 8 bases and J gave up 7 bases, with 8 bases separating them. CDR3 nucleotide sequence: TGTGCCAGCCAGGGGGGGACCCAGTACTTC. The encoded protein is CASQGGTQYF.

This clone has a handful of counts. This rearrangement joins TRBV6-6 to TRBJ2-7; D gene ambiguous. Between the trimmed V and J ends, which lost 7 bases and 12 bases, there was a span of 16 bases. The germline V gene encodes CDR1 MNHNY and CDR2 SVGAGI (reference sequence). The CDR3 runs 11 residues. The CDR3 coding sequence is TGTGCCAGCAAGGAGAGGTGGGTTCCGTACTTC. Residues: CASKERWVPYF.